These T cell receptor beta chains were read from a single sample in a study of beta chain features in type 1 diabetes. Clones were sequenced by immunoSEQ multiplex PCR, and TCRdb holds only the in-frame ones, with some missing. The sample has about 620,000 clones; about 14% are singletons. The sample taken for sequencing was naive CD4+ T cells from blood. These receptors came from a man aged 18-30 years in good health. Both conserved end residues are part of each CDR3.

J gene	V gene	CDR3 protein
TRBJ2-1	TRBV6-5	CATLRSTTYNEQFF
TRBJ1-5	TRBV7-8	CASSSTGNQPQHF
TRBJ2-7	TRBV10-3	CAISESGQVFHEQYF
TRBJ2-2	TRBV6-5	CASRNRAKNTGELFF
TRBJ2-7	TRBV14	CASAPRPGQELYEQYF
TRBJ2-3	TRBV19	CASRKGEVGDTQYF
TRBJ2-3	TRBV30	CAWSVSRGSTDTQYF
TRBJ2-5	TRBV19	CASSRTINLQETQYF
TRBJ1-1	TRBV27	CASRAIDRGEAFF
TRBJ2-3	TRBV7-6	CASSLRAQGTSRISTDTQYF
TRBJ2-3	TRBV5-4	CASSSGTDTQYF
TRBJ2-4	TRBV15	CATSRVAGGPGKNIQYF
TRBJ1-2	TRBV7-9	CASSPLGVFGYGYTF
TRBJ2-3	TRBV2	CASRAGRDTQYF
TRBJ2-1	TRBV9	CASSLLAVGYNEQFF
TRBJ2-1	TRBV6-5	CASSYLRTRPFF
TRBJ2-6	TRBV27	CASSLSQRGTGANVLTF
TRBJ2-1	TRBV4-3	CASSQAHRLAGRRYEQFF
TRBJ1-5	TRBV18	CASSPGTKNQPQHF
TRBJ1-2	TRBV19	CASSTDRASLDYGYTF
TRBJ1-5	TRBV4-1	CASSQAATNQPQHF
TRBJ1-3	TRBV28	CASSFGFGNTIYF
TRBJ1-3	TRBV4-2	CASSQDVSLSGNTIYF
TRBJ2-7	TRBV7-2	CASSFPGLAEYEQYF
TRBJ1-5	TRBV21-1	CASPRVGDNQPQHF
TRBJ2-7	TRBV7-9	CASSLAGQALEQYF
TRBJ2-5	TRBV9	CASSVGLAGVGTQYF